This passage covers 22 T cell receptor beta chains from one sample sequenced in a study of cytomegalovirus exposure and HLA in healthy donors (dated by TCRdb to the late 2010s). Libraries were made using the immunoSEQ multiplex PCR assay. For the multiplex PCR, a mixture combining 60 forward primers for TCR Vbeta segments and 13 reverse primers for TCR Jbeta segments was used. TCRdb's version of the immuneACCESS table is confined to in-frame rearrangements and falls short of the full clone set. An unresolved V gene accounts for under half of the shortfall where checked; the remainder is of unknown origin. This sample is represented by tens of thousands of clones; around four fifths of them were singletons. The leading ten clones occupy around 4% of the sample. Sequences were obtained from PBMCs. These receptors were taken from a woman under 40 in good health and CMV-seronegative.

The V gene is TRBV30, the J gene TRBJ2-5; 11 bases map to TRBD1. Germline V CDR1 and CDR2: GTSNPN, SVGIG (reference sequence). V trimming: 1 base; J trimming: 5 bases; junction bases outside the gene matches: 6. The CDR3 is 15 amino acids. DNA of the CDR3: TGTGCCTGGAGTGCGGGACAGGGGGTAATGGAGACCCAGTACTTC. Protein product: CAWSAGQGVMETQYF.

The J gene is TRBJ1-1, the V gene TRBV7-9, with D perhaps matching TRBD1 (6 bases). The CDR3 contains 13 residues. Germline lookup yields CDR1 SEHNR and CDR2 FQNEAQ (reference sequence). V gave up 4 bases and J gave up 6 bases, with 12 bases separating them. The CDR3 sequence is CASSSLDRSEAFF. CDR3 nucleotide sequence: TGTGCCAGCAGCTCCTTGGACAGATCTGAAGCTTTCTTT.

This chain connects TRBV7-9 to TRBJ2-3; 8 nucleotides agree with TRBD2. The CDR3 is 14 residues long. The V and J ends lost 5 bases and 3 bases, in that order; junction bases with no gene match: 4. From germline, CDR1 is SEHNR and CDR2 FQNEAQ (reference sequence). CDR3 residues: CASSPGLDTDTQYF. CDR3 bases: TGTGCCAGCAGCCCGGGACTAGATACAGATACGCAGTATTTT.

This clone was observed a few times. The J gene is TRBJ2-3, the V gene TRBV9, with 7 bases aligning to TRBD1. Germline loops: CDR1 SGDLS, CDR2 YYNGEE. This CDR3 has 15 residues. Unmatched junction bases numbered 7, after V lost 2 bases and J lost 4 bases. The CDR3 sequence is CASSVLQGVADTQYF. The CDR3 DNA follows: TGTGCCAGCAGCGTCCTCCAGGGGGTGGCAGATACGCAGTATTTT.

The table lists this clone with a few counts. V usage is TRBV7-2 and J usage is TRBJ2-3; 9 bases map to TRBD2. V was clipped by 2 bases and J by 1 base; unmatched bases: 1. Germline V lookup: CDR1 SGHTA, CDR2 FQGNSA. The CDR3 is 15 residues long. CDR3 bases: TGTGCCAGCAGCTTACGGACTAGCGGCACAGATACGCAGTATTTT. Encoded protein: CASSLRTSGTDTQYF.

This clone was seen only a few times. The rearrangement uses TRBV4-3 and TRBJ2-7; the D gene is possibly TRBD2 (6 bases). Trimming pared 3 bases from V and 5 bases from J, leaving 17 bases between. CDR1 and CDR2 from the germline V gene are LGHNA and YSLEER. The CDR3 consists of 15 residues. The CDR3 DNA reads TGCGCCAGCAGCCACACACGGGCGGGGTCCCACGAGCAGTACTTC. Protein product: CASSHTRAGSHEQYF.

The chain is built from TRBV4-3 and TRBJ2-7; 9 bases are shared with TRBD2. Looked up from germline, CDR1 is LGHNA and CDR2 is YSLEER. This CDR3 has 16 amino acids. The trim removed 0 bases at V and 5 bases at J, leaving 8 bases unmatched. The chain's CDR3 is CASSQDLGGRADEQYF. CDR3 DNA sequence: TGCGCCAGCAGCCAAGATCTGGGCGGGAGGGCGGACGAGCAGTACTTC.

This clone was recorded only once. The V and J genes are TRBV6-5 and TRBJ1-5; possibly TRBD1 for D (5 bases). The V and J ends lost 4 bases and 6 bases respectively, with 16 bases between them. This CDR3 has 15 residues. Germline CDR1 is MNHEY and CDR2 is SVGAGI. CDR3 protein: CASSSQALGGQPQHF. The CDR3 nucleotides are TGTGCCAGCAGTTCTCAAGCCCTCGGGGGTCAGCCCCAGCATTTT.

This clone has more than one count but fewer than ten. Here the CDR3 reads CASSQARDRAAFF. DNA of the CDR3: TGTGCCAGCAGCCAAGCGAGGGACAGGGCTGCTTTCTTT. V and J are TRBV7-8 and TRBJ1-1; 9 bases are a match to TRBD1. V lost 5 bases to trimming and J lost 11 bases; unmatched junction nucleotides: 9. Germline V gives CDR1 SGHVS, CDR2 FQNEAQ. The CDR3 runs to 13 residues.

This clone was detected once. The chain is built from TRBV30 and TRBJ2-7, with D uncertain. This CDR3 is 13 amino acids long. The V gene's germline CDR1 is GTSNPN and CDR2 SVGIG (reference sequence). V dropped 2 bases and J dropped 5 bases, with 13 bases sitting between them. The CDR3 loop reads CAWSRQVTNEQYF. DNA for the CDR3: TGTGCCTGGAGTCGCCAGGTCACCAACGAGCAGTACTTC.

This chain joins TRBV19 and TRBJ2-4; the match to TRBD2 covers 8 bases. This CDR3 region has 13 residues. The junction had 4 bases not matched to a gene; V was cut back by 7 bases and J by 5 bases. From germline, CDR1 is LNHDA and CDR2 SQIVND (reference sequence). The DNA for the CDR3 is TGTGCCAGTACAACGGGGGGGCAAAACATTCAGTACTTC. Amino acid sequence: CASTTGGQNIQYF.

The chain combines TRBV28 with TRBJ1-1; D is perhaps TRBD1 (6 bases). The CDR3 runs to 14 residues. Trimming shortened V by 2 bases and J by 11 bases, and 18 bases separated the two germline ends. CDR1 is MDHEN and CDR2 is SYDVKM in the germline V gene. The CDR3: CASSLQGRRGLAFF. The CDR3 DNA is TGTGCCAGCAGTTTACAGGGGCGGAGAGGATTGGCTTTCTTT. Filled out from reference TRBV28 and TRBJ1-1, the complete variable domain reads DVKVTQSSRYLVKRTGEKVFLECVQDMDHENMFWYRQDPGLGLRLIYFSYDVKMKEKGDIPEGYSVSREKKERFSLILESASTNQTSMYLCASSLQGRRGLAFFGQGTRLTVV.

The V and J genes are TRBV29-1 and TRBJ2-1; D perhaps matches TRBD2 (6 bases). CDR3 length: 16 amino acids. Germline CDR1 and CDR2: SQVTM and ANQGSEA. With 8 bases removed from V and 1 base from J, the gap between germline ends came to 21 bases. The chain's CDR3 is CSIRSGGALSYNEQFF. CDR3 coding DNA: TGCAGCATCCGGAGTGGAGGGGCTCTGTCCTACAATGAGCAGTTCTTC.

This clone was counted only a few times. This rearrangement joins TRBV9 to TRBJ1-3; D unclear. The CDR3 runs 14 residues. The V end lost 2 bases, the J end lost 3 bases, and 9 bases lay between the germline ends. The germline CDR1 and CDR2 sequences are SGDLS and YYNGEE. The CDR3 DNA reads TGTGCCAGCAGCGTCCAGGAGGGTGGAAACACCATATATTTT. The encoded protein is CASSVQEGGNTIYF.

The chain recombines TRBV6-6 with TRBJ1-2; 9 positions agree with TRBD1. The CDR3 sequence is 15 residues long. In germline, CDR1 is MNHNY, CDR2 SVGAGI (reference sequence). J was trimmed by 5 bases and V by 0 bases; bases with no gene match: 4. CDR3 in amino acids: CASSYSRQGDYGYTF. The CDR3 DNA reads as TGTGCCAGCAGTTACTCCCGACAGGGGGATTATGGCTACACCTTC.

This chain joins TRBV10-3 and TRBJ1-2, with D uncertain. Germline V CDR1 and CDR2: ENHRY, SYGVKD. Trimming removed 5 bases from V and 2 bases from J, with 6 bases in between. The CDR3 runs to 12 residues. The CDR3 loop is CAISPGNYGYTF. The CDR3 DNA follows: TGTGCCATCAGTCCGGGGAACTATGGCTACACCTTC.

The V gene is TRBV30, the J gene TRBJ1-4, with a weak D call TRBD1 (6 bases). Between the trimmed V and J ends, which lost 2 bases and 4 bases, there was a span of 11 bases. The CDR3 consists of 14 residues. Germline lookup yields CDR1 GTSNPN and CDR2 SVGIG (reference sequence). This CDR3 is CAWSKDSLNEKLFF. The CDR3 DNA reads TGTGCCTGGAGTAAGGACAGCCTTAATGAAAAACTGTTTTTT.

The V and J genes are TRBV7-9 and TRBJ1-5; D perhaps matches TRBD1 (5 bases). The germline CDR1 and CDR2 sequences are SEHNR and FQNEAQ (reference sequence). CDR3 length equals 13 residues. V shed 1 base and J shed 5 bases, with 6 bases lying between them. The CDR3 nucleotides are TGTGCCAGCAGCTTAGAAGGGGATCAGCCCCAGCATTTT. Translated, it gives CASSLEGDQPQHF. Combining the CDR3 with reference TRBV7-9 and TRBJ1-5 gives the whole variable domain DTGVSQNPRHKITKRGQNVTFRCDPISEHNRLYWYRQTLGQGPEFLTYFQNEAQLEKSRLLSDRFSAERPKGSFSTLEIQRTEQGDSAMYLCASSLEGDQPQHFGDGTRLSIL.

The chain has TRBV21-1 and TRBJ2-5; no DNA check was done on the table's D call, TRBD2. TRBV21-1 is described as a pseudogene. The CDR3 length is 15 residues. The CDR3 DNA reads as TGTGCCAGCAGCAAAGACGGGCGGGTTGCAGAGACCCAGTACTTC. Translation: CASSKDGRVAETQYF.

J is TRBJ1-2 and V is TRBV29-1, with D unclear. Looked up from germline, CDR1 is SQVTM and CDR2 is ANQGSEA. Trimming removed 0 bases from V and 8 bases from J, with 7 bases in between. The CDR3 runs 11 residues. CDR3 sequence: CSVEERSGYTF. CDR3 coding DNA: TGCAGCGTTGAAGAGAGGAGCGGCTACACCTTC.

This clone appeared a single time. The rearrangement joins TRBV4-3 to TRBJ2-1; 11 bases align to TRBD2. The V gene end was trimmed by 0 bases and the J gene end by 0 bases; junction bases not matched to a gene: 10. The CDR3 extends over 20 amino acids. Germline CDR1 is LGHNA and CDR2 is YSLEER. CDR3 region: CASSQDLPSGRRSSYNEQFF. The CDR3 DNA reads as TGCGCCAGCAGCCAAGATCTCCCTAGCGGGAGGAGGAGCTCCTACAATGAGCAGTTCTTC.

The V call is TRBV30, the J call TRBJ1-2, with 10 bases that match TRBD1. The V segment lost 5 bases and the J segment 6 bases; nucleotides outside the gene matches: 6. The CDR3 is 13 residues long. The V gene's germline CDR1 is GTSNPN and CDR2 SVGIG (reference sequence). DNA for the CDR3: TGTGCCTGGCTGACAGGGGGCTATAATGGCTACACCTTC. It codes for CAWLTGGYNGYTF.